The present T cell receptor beta chain was sequenced within a study of cytomegalovirus exposure and HLA in healthy donors. After removal of 4 bases from V and 3 bases from J, the junction contained 6 bases not matched to a gene. Looked up from germline, CDR1 is SEHNR and CDR2 is FQNEAQ (reference sequence). The CDR3 has 15 residues. As regards this clone: Its cognate antigen is unknown.

General study results and limits: As a later analysis showed, a missense DCLRE1C variant was linked to trimming of TCR beta V- and J-genes.

The PCR was carried out with 60 Vbeta primers and 13 Jbeta primers. Method: immunoSEQ multiplex PCR; TCRdb's copy keeps in-frame clones and lacks some. Here the sample spans some 66,000 clones, roughly 78% being singletons. The clonotype was recovered from a man aged 35 to 55 in good health and CMV-seronegative. The chain recombines TRBV7-9 with TRBJ2-5, with 9 bases fitting TRBD1. The sequencing input was PBMCs. The DNA of the CDR3 is TGTGCCAGCAGCTGGGGGACAGGGAGGGAAGAGACCCAGTACTTC. Amino acids: CASSWGTGREETQYF.